The 18 T cell receptor beta chains below come from one sample, sequenced in a study. TCRdb redid the calling of the 5' RACE reads with MiXCR, one entry per CDR3 protein. The data contain about 42,000 distinct CDR3 sequences, under 25% of them seen just once; the ten biggest clones take up about 4%. Cells sorted as Tregs were CD4+, CD25+ and CD127-/low. The sample was Tregs sorted from blood. These TCRs come from a female donor with breast cancer.

This clonotype appeared a few times. The CDR3 loop is CSAMASAGGKYEQYF. The CDR3 DNA is TGCAGTGCTATGGCGTCGGCAGGGGGAAAGTACGAGCAGTACTTC. This chain joins TRBV20-1 and TRBJ2-7; 7 positions agree with TRBD1. CDR1 is DFQATT, CDR2 SNEGSKA, per germline (reference sequence). V shed 4 bases, J shed 4 bases, and the junction held 13 bases outside the gene matches. The CDR3 runs to 15 residues.

The V call is TRBV4-2, the J call TRBJ2-2, with D perhaps matching TRBD2 (5 bases). Germline CDR1 reads LGHNA; CDR2 reads YNFKEQ. V was cut by 5 bases and J by 6 bases, with 16 bases left in between. This CDR3 is built from 15 residues. The CDR3: CASSARASKAGELFF. The CDR3 DNA is TGTGCCAGCAGCGCGCGGGCTAGTAAGGCCGGGGAGCTGTTTTTT.

This clonotype was observed many times. The chain combines TRBV9 with TRBJ2-1; TRBD2 is a possible D gene (6 bases). The CDR3 extends over 12 amino acids. V was trimmed by 5 bases and J by 4 bases, leaving 7 bases between them. CDR1 SGDLS and CDR2 YYNGEE come from the germline V gene. CDR3 in DNA: TGTGCCAGCAGGGGGACTTACAATGAGCAGTTCTTC. It codes for CASRGTYNEQFF.

The chain couples TRBV20-1 to TRBJ2-3; TRBD1 might be the D (6 bases). CDR1 is DFQATT and CDR2 is SNEGSKA in the germline V gene (reference sequence). CDR3 size: 14 residues. V lost 7 bases and J lost 4, with 18 bases in between. CDR3 sequence reads: CSVGGPSTADTQYF. As DNA, the CDR3 is TGCAGTGTTGGGGGCCCGAGTACGGCAGATACGCAGTATTTT.

The chain links TRBV10-3 to TRBJ1-4; D remains ambiguous. CDR3 length: 13 amino acids. V lost 6 bases to trimming and J lost 0 bases, with 5 bases between them. The germline CDR1 and CDR2 sequences are ENHRY and SYGVKD. The CDR3 bases are TGTGCCATCAGCAGAACAACTAATGAAAAACTGTTTTTT. This gives the protein CAISRTTNEKLFF.

The chain employs TRBV11-2 and TRBJ2-3, with 11 bases identical to TRBD2. CDR1 is SGHAT and CDR2 is FQNNGV in the germline V gene. V lost 5 bases, J lost 3 bases, and 4 bases stayed unmatched. The length of the CDR3 is 15 residues. CDR3 coding DNA: TGTGCCAGCAGCAGACTAGCGGGATTGACAGATACGCAGTATTTT. Its translation is CASSRLAGLTDTQYF.

This clonotype has only a few counts. The chain couples TRBV28 to TRBJ1-5; D remains ambiguous. CDR3 length: 15 amino acids. The V gene's germline CDR1 is MDHEN and CDR2 SYDVKM. Trimming shortened V by 6 bases and J by 5 bases, and 17 bases separated the two germline ends. CDR3 in amino acids: CASSYLPSWDQPQHF. The CDR3, as DNA: TGTGCCAGCAGCTACTTACCGTCCTGGGATCAGCCCCAGCATTTT.

This clonotype was seen a few times. The chain uses TRBV7-3 and TRBJ2-2; the D gene is possibly TRBD2 (5 bases). Germline V gene lookup returns CDR1 SGHTA and CDR2 FQGTGA. CDR3 length equals 14 residues. Deletions cut 5 bases from V and 4 bases from J, with 11 bases between. CDR3 bases: TGTGCCAGCAGCCTCACTAGTCTCACCGGGGAGCTGTTTTTT. This gives the protein CASSLTSLTGELFF.

On this clonotype itself: A single base separates this from a much larger clone, so it may be a read error. The chain is built from TRBV6-2 or TRBV6-3 and TRBJ1-1, with 8 bases matching TRBD1. Germline lookup yields CDR1 MNHEY and CDR2 SVGEGT. The CDR3 is 14 amino acids. DNA of the CDR3: TGTGCCGGCAGAGCGGGACAGGCGGAAACTGAAGCTTTCTTT. Protein sequence: CAGRAGQAETEAFF.

This clonotype was seen ten or more times. The chain carries TRBV6-5 and TRBJ2-1; weak D call: TRBD1 (5 bases). The CDR3 runs to 14 residues. V was pared by 10 bases and J by 7 bases, with 20 bases between. Germline V gene sequence: CDR1 MNHEY, CDR2 SVGAGI. The CDR3 region is CANFQGQFENEQFF. The CDR3 region has the DNA TGTGCCAATTTTCAGGGTCAGTTTGAGAATGAGCAGTTCTTC.

In regard to this clonotype: This may be a read error: a much more frequent sequence differs by one nucleotide. The DNA for the CDR3 is TGTGCCAGCAGTTGGGGGGCAGTATCAGCCCAGCATTTT. Translating it yields CASSWGAVSAQHF. The rearrangement joins TRBV28 to TRBJ1-5; maybe TRBD1 (6 bases). There are 13 residues in the CDR3. CDR1 and CDR2 from the germline V gene are MDHEN and SYDVKM. Between the trimmed V and J ends, which lost 4 bases and 11 bases, there was a span of 15 bases.

About this clonotype: A clone one base away is much larger, so this may be a read error. Here the CDR3 reads CAISESTGVRQPQHF. CDR3 coding DNA: TGTGCCATCAGTGAGTCCACGGGAGTTAGACAGCCCCAGCATTTT. V gene TRBV10-3 combines with J gene TRBJ1-5; D gene uncertain. This CDR3 is built from 15 residues. V dropped 0 bases and J dropped 7 bases, with 13 bases sitting between them. Per germline, CDR1 ENHRY and CDR2 SYGVKD.

Comment on this clonotype: A much larger clone lies a single base off, so this may be a read error. The rearrangement joins TRBV5-1 to TRBJ1-1; D ambiguous. CDR1 SGHRS and CDR2 YFSETQ come from the germline V gene. Deletions cut 1 base from V and 6 bases from J, with 4 bases between. This CDR3 region has 11 residues. The CDR3 loop reads CASSLLSEAFF. The CDR3 region has the DNA TGCGCCAGCAGCTTGTTGTCTGAAGCTTTCTTT.

This clonotype appeared many times. J is TRBJ2-3 and V is TRBV7-2; 9 bases line up with TRBD2. The CDR3 is 15 residues long. The germline V gene encodes CDR1 SGHTA and CDR2 FQGNSA. V shed 3 bases, J shed 1 base, and the junction held 2 bases outside the gene matches. CDR3 loop: CASSLTSGRTDTQYF. The CDR3 DNA follows: TGTGCCAGCAGCTTGACTAGCGGACGCACAGATACGCAGTATTTT.

This clonotype was picked up one time. The chain couples TRBV12-3 or TRBV12-4 to TRBJ2-5; D gene uncertain. Deletions cut 3 bases from V and 5 bases from J, with 16 bases between. The CDR3 runs to 15 residues. The CDR3 DNA reads as TGTGCCAGCAGTTTTTTCGCATCGAAGACGGAGACCCAGTACTTC. This gives the protein CASSFFASKTETQYF.

A word on this clonotype: This may be a read error, as it is one base from a much larger clone. The CDR3 DNA sequence: TGTGCCGGCAGCCAAGCCTTATTCGGGGCCCAGTACTTC. It yields the protein CAGSQALFGAQYF. This chain uses TRBV4-2 with TRBJ2-5, with a tentative D call TRBD2 (5 bases). The germline V gene has CDR1 LGHNA and CDR2 YNFKEQ. The CDR3 totals 13 residues.

This clonotype was detected once. A much larger clone differs by one base, so this may be a read error. The chain is built from TRBV5-1 and TRBJ1-1; a weak D match, TRBD1 (5 bases). The V gene's germline CDR1 is SGHRS and CDR2 YFSETQ. Trimming removed 4 bases at V and 1 base at J, with 17 bases between. This CDR3 contains 16 residues. The DNA of the CDR3 is TGCGCCAGCAGCCCACTGTTTCGGACAACGAACACTGAAGCTTTCTTT. Its protein product is CASSPLFRTTNTEAFF.

DNA of the CDR3: TGCGCCAGCAGCCAAGATCTCCCGGTTGCGGGGGCCCTAGGGGCCATAGCCAAAAACATTCAGTACTTC. Encoded protein: CASSQDLPVAGALGAIAKNIQYF. The chain recombines TRBV4-1 with TRBJ2-4, with D tentatively TRBD2 (7 bases). Deletions cut 0 bases from V and 0 bases from J, with 30 bases between. The CDR3 is 23 amino acids. Germline CDR1 reads MGHRA; CDR2 reads YSYEKL.